What follows are 9 T cell receptor beta chains derived from one specimen sequenced in a study of cytomegalovirus exposure and HLA in healthy donors. Clones were read by immunoSEQ multiplex PCR, and TCRdb kept only the in-frame ones, dropping some. Here the sample spans under 300,000 clones, 80% to 90% being singletons. The source material was PBMCs. These receptors were collected from a woman aged 18 to 35 in good health and CMV-seronegative.

The chain recombines TRBV14 with TRBJ2-7, with TRBD1 matching over 10 bases. This CDR3 comprises 14 residues. J gave up 4 bases and V 4 bases, and 4 bases lay outside the gene matches. The germline V gene has CDR1 SGHDN and CDR2 FVKESK. This CDR3 reads CASSPGQGVYEQYF. The CDR3 DNA sequence: TGTGCCAGCAGCCCAGGACAGGGGGTTTACGAGCAGTACTTC.

This clone showed up just a few times. CDR3 protein: CATSSGEGNTEAFF. The DNA for the CDR3 is TGTGCCACCAGCTCAGGGGAGGGGAACACTGAAGCTTTCTTT. The V and J genes are TRBV15 and TRBJ1-1; tentative D call: TRBD1 (6 bases). The V gene's germline CDR1 is LNHNV and CDR2 YYDKDF (reference sequence). The ends were cut back, 5 bases at V and 1 base at J, with 11 bases in the middle. CDR3 length equals 14 residues.

The genes are TRBV5-1 and TRBJ2-7, with 7 bases aligning to TRBD2. V lost 6 bases and J lost 5; bases outside the gene matches: 11. CDR3 length: 14 amino acids. CDR1 is SGHRS and CDR2 is YFSETQ in the germline V gene. The CDR3 DNA follows: TGCGCCAGCACCCAAAGCGGGATAACCCACGAGCAGTACTTC. It encodes CASTQSGITHEQYF.

This sequence joins TRBV29-1 and TRBJ2-1, with D possibly TRBD2 on 5 matching bases. This CDR3 has 12 residues. Trimming shortened V by 6 bases and J by 7 bases, and 13 bases separated the two germline ends. CDR1 SQVTM and CDR2 ANQGSEA come from the germline V gene. This CDR3 is CSVVGLGNEQFF. DNA of the CDR3: TGCAGCGTCGTCGGACTTGGAAATGAGCAGTTCTTC.

The chain carries TRBV2 and TRBJ2-3; 9 bases are shared with TRBD1. The CDR3 sequence is 15 residues long. Germline CDR1 and CDR2: SNHLY and FYNNEI. After removal of 5 bases from V and 0 bases from J, the junction contained 3 bases not matched to a gene. Here the CDR3 reads CASSIGQGSTDTQYF. The CDR3 nucleotides read TGTGCCAGCAGTATTGGACAGGGGAGCACAGATACGCAGTATTTT.

This chain joins TRBV6-5 and TRBJ2-3, with D uncertain. This CDR3 spans 15 amino acids. Trimming cost V 7 bases and J 2 bases, with 16 bases left between them. Germline assignment: CDR1 MNHEY and CDR2 SVGAGI. The CDR3 protein is CASILKPGFTDTQYF. In nucleotides, the CDR3 is TGTGCCAGCATTCTAAAGCCCGGTTTCACAGATACGCAGTATTTT.

A few counts support this clone. The chain links TRBV6-4 to TRBJ2-1; 9 bases line up with TRBD2. Germline-derived CDR1 and CDR2 are MRHNA and SNTAGT. J was trimmed by 8 bases and V by 8 bases; bases with no gene match: 13. The CDR3 runs to 15 residues. CDR3 bases: TGTGCCAGCTCCCCTTCTAGCGGGGCAATGCATGAGCAGTTCTTC. Protein sequence: CASSPSSGAMHEQFF.

This clone appeared once. The J gene is TRBJ1-2, the V gene TRBV5-6; TRBD1 might be the D (6 bases). The CDR3 sequence is 12 residues long. The V and J ends lost 5 bases and 8 bases respectively, with 13 bases between them. Germline V gene lookup returns CDR1 SGHDT and CDR2 YYEEEE. The CDR3 loop is CASRTGGQGYTF. The CDR3, as DNA: TGTGCCAGCAGAACGGGGGGCCAAGGCTACACCTTC. Based on the CDR3 plus reference TRBV5-6 and TRBJ1-2, the full variable domain is DAGVTQSPTHLIKTRGQQVTLRCSPKSGHDTVSWYQQALGQGPQFIFQYYEEEERQRGNFPDRFSGHQFPNYSSELNVNALLLGDSALYLCASRTGGQGYTFGSGTRLTVV.

The V call is TRBV10-3, the J call TRBJ2-5; TRBD1 matches at 8 bases. The CDR3 sequence is 14 residues long. Germline V gives CDR1 ENHRY, CDR2 SYGVKD. V lost 4 bases, J lost 3 bases, and 4 bases stayed unmatched. Here the CDR3 reads CAISGRQGKETQYF. The DNA of the CDR3 is TGTGCCATCAGTGGGCGACAGGGGAAAGAGACCCAGTACTTC.